Each of the 6 T cell receptor beta chains below was sequenced from the same sample in a study of neurological immune-mediated disorders. MiXCR, applied by TCRdb to the 5' RACE reads, yields one record per CDR3 protein. The sample contains tens of thousands of distinct CDR3 sequences, around 4% of which appear only once. The sample taken for sequencing was PBMCs. All receptors come from a man in his fifties with multiple sclerosis.

This clonotype was found many times. The V call is TRBV5-6, the J call TRBJ2-1, with D tentatively TRBD1 (5 bases). Trimming took 6 bases from V and 5 from J, leaving 12 bases between them. The CDR3 consists of 13 residues. CDR1 is SGHDT and CDR2 is YYEEEE in the germline V gene. CDR3 amino acids: CASTPQGNNEQFF. For the CDR3, the DNA is TGTGCCAGCACCCCCCAGGGAAACAATGAGCAGTTCTTC.

This clonotype was detected ten times or more. The genes are TRBV11-2 and TRBJ2-7; D possibly matches TRBD1 or TRBD2 (5 bases each). The CDR3 totals 13 residues. Germline values: CDR1 SGHAT, CDR2 FQNNGV. Trimming removed 5 bases at V and 3 bases at J, with 11 bases between. CDR3: CASSLGTRYEQYV. The CDR3 DNA follows: TGTGCCAGCAGCCTCGGGACCCGCTACGAGCAGTACGTC.

This clonotype was seen at least ten times. The chain uses TRBV20-1 and TRBJ2-5; the match to TRBD2 covers 9 bases. The V segment lost 1 base and the J segment 1 base; nucleotides outside the gene matches: 4. This CDR3 is 15 amino acids long. Per the germline V gene, CDR1 is DFQATT and CDR2 is SNEGSKA (reference sequence). CDR3 sequence: CSARVGRGGQETQYF. For the CDR3, the DNA is TGCAGTGCTAGAGTTGGGCGGGGGGGCCAAGAGACCCAGTACTTC.

This clonotype appeared many times. This chain uses TRBV10-3 with TRBJ2-1; 7 bases map to TRBD1. CDR1 is ENHRY, CDR2 SYGVKD, per germline. The J segment lost 2 bases and the V segment lost 3 bases, leaving 4 bases of the junction unmatched. The CDR3 runs 15 residues. DNA for the CDR3: TGTGCCATCAGTGATACAGGGGTTCCCTACAATGAGCAGTTCTTC. Translating gives CAISDTGVPYNEQFF.

This clonotype was counted between two and nine times. The chain links TRBV5-6 to TRBJ2-7, with 10 bases matching TRBD1. In germline, CDR1 is SGHDT, CDR2 YYEEEE. This CDR3 has 17 residues. V lost 2 bases to trimming and J lost 6 bases; unmatched junction nucleotides: 14. CDR3 region: CASSFDRGLEGGSEQYV. In DNA, the CDR3 is TGTGCCAGCAGCTTTGACAGGGGGCTTGAAGGTGGTTCCGAGCAGTACGTC.

This clonotype was observed a handful of times. This rearrangement joins TRBV27 to TRBJ2-2, with 13 bases lining up with TRBD2. The J segment lost 9 bases and the V segment lost 4 bases, leaving 8 bases of the junction unmatched. Looked up from germline, CDR1 is MNHEY and CDR2 is SMNVEV (reference sequence). The CDR3 extends over 16 amino acids. The CDR3 here is CASSWELAGGPRELFF. DNA for the CDR3: TGTGCCAGCAGTTGGGAACTAGCGGGGGGGCCACGGGAGCTGTTTTTT.